The clone carrying this T cell receptor (beta chain) was detected a few times. Its cognate antigen is unknown. CDR1 is SGHTA and CDR2 is FQGTGA in the germline V gene. This CDR3 is built from 13 residues. Trimming cost V 5 bases and J 4 bases, with 11 bases left between them. The sample belongs to a study of lymphopenia after photon versus proton radiotherapy. Study-wide results and caveats: Oligoclonal CD8+ Temra expansion after nadir drove photon patients' diversity drop.

Some clones are missing from TCRdb's copy, which holds only in-frame ones; the method was immunoSEQ multiplex PCR. The repertoire holds roughly 30,000 clones, with roughly 90% as singletons. The TCR sequence derives from a woman aged 55-70 years with cholangiocarcinoma. Some clones in this sample may be carry-over from other donors' samples. The rearrangement links TRBV7-3 to TRBJ1-1, with D maybe TRBD1 (6 bases). Source: peripheral blood, taken from a patient treated with proton-based radiotherapy. CDR3 sequence (DNA): TGTGCCAGCAGCCAGGGGTGGGGCACTGAAGCTTTCTTT. This sequence encodes CASSQGWGTEAFF.